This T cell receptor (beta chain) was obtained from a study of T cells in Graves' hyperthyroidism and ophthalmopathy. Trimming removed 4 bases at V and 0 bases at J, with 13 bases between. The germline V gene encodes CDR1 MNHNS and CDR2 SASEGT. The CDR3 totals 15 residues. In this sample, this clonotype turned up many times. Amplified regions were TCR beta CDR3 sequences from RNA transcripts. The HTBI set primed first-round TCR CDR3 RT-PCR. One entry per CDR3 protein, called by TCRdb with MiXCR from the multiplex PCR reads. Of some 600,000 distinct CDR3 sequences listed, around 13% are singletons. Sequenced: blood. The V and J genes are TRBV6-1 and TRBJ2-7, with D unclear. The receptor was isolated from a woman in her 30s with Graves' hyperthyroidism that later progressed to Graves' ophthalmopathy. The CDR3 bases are TGTGCCAGCAGTGGAGCGTGGAGTAACTCCTACGAGCAGTACTTC. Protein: CASSGAWSNSYEQYF.